The 6 T cell receptor beta chains below all came from one sample that was sequenced in a study of CD8+ T cells in alopecia areata. Extraction of RNA preceded its reverse transcription into cDNA, which served as the sequencing template. Profiling relied on immunoSEQ multiplex PCR, and the TCRdb table lists in-frame clones only, not all of them. The sample lists under 250,000 clones; around three fifths were seen once. The sample in question was CD4+ T cells sorted from blood, obtained at week 0. The source is a human donor with alopecia areata.

CDR3 DNA sequence: TGTGCCAGCAGTTACTCGAATCGGGGGCGCGGCTACACCTTC. Encoded protein: CASSYSNRGRGYTF. This sequence joins TRBV6-5 and TRBJ1-2, with TRBD1 as a possible D gene (6 bases). The CDR3 runs 14 residues. Trimming stripped 0 bases from V and 8 bases from J, with 13 bases between. CDR1 and CDR2 (germline): MNHEY, SVGAGI.

This chain uses TRBV25-1 with TRBJ1-2; D remains ambiguous. Between the trimmed V and J ends, which lost 3 bases and 4 bases, there was a span of 9 bases. CDR1 and CDR2 (germline): MGHDK, SYGVNS. The CDR3 extends over 13 amino acids. Written as DNA, the CDR3 is TGTGCCAGCAGTGAGGCTGGGGTCTATGGCTACACCTTC. This encodes CASSEAGVYGYTF.

CDR3 region: CASSLAERGYEQFF. CDR3 nucleotides: TGTGCCAGCAGCTTAGCGGAGAGAGGCTATGAGCAGTTCTTC. The rearrangement links TRBV11-1 to TRBJ2-1; D not certain. Deletions cut 0 bases from V and 8 bases from J, with 11 bases between. The CDR3 has 14 amino acids. Germline CDR1 and CDR2: SGHAT and FQDESV (reference sequence).

This chain connects TRBV5-4 to TRBJ1-2, with D possibly TRBD1 on 5 matching bases. The CDR3 length is 13 residues. Germline V gene sequence: CDR1 SGHNT, CDR2 YYREEE (reference sequence). V was shortened by 4 bases and J by 0 bases, with 7 bases between the two germline ends. CDR3 in DNA: TGTGCCAGCAGCGGGACGTCTAACTATGGCTACACCTTC. Its translation: CASSGTSNYGYTF.

The chain carries TRBV14 and TRBJ2-3; D perhaps matches TRBD2 (6 bases). V gave up 8 bases and J gave up 2 bases, with 8 bases separating them. Germline V gene lookup returns CDR1 SGHDN and CDR2 FVKESK. The CDR3 has 12 amino acids. The CDR3 region has the DNA TGTGCCAGCGGGGGGATCACAGATACGCAGTATTTT. Translated: CASGGITDTQYF.

The chain has TRBV30 and TRBJ1-3; D gene unclear. Per the germline V gene, CDR1 is GTSNPN and CDR2 is SVGIG (reference sequence). The CDR3 has 14 amino acids. Trimming removed 1 base at V and 0 bases at J, with 7 bases between. CDR3 residues: CAWSEPYSGNTIYF. CDR3 nucleotide sequence: TGTGCCTGGAGTGAGCCCTACTCTGGAAACACCATATATTTT.